Detailed here is one TCR beta chain. This sample stems from a study of blood T cell repertoires in COVID-19. Study-level information: COVID-19 samples from acute and convalescent phases originated in the United States, Italy and Spain. T cells, B-cell-depleted T cells, or PBMCs provided the cDNA or gDNA that served as material.

Here immunoSEQ multiplex PCR was the method, and the copy in TCRdb shows in-frame clones only, minus some. The table lists tens of thousands of clones, approximately 88% of them singletons, with around 28% in the top ten. Trimming took off 1 base at V and 1 base at J, with 13 bases between the two ends. CDR1 and CDR2 from the germline V gene are SGHRS and YFSETQ. CDR3 length equals 16 residues. The receptor comes from a woman aged 70 to 79 with active COVID-19. J is TRBJ2-3 and V is TRBV5-1, with D possibly being TRBD1 (6 bases). Sequenced input: peripheral blood. In DNA form, the CDR3 reads TGCGCCAGCAGCTTGCCGTCAGGGGCCCGCACAGATACGCAGTATTTT. Translated, it gives CASSLPSGARTDTQYF.